The rows below give T cell receptor beta chains drawn from one sample of a study of a mutant IDH1 vaccine in newly diagnosed glioma. Libraries were prepared by immunoSEQ multiplex PCR; TCRdb keeps only in-frame clonotypes and omits some of them. The repertoire consists of tens of thousands of clones, with roughly 78% occurring once and the leading ten covering 8% to 10%. For these TCRs, the target antigens are not known. Sequencing used PBMCs, obtained from a glioma patient whose treatment included an IDH1 peptide vaccine. The receptors were sampled from a man aged 35 to 55 with glioma. Each CDR3 is given with its conserved first and last residue. A D gene is named only where the DNA matches it firmly. Expanded clones get a size class; other rows say once, few or many, or leave the size out.

CDR3nt: TGTGCCACCCTAGACAGGGTGGGGAGAAACACCATATATTTT; CDR3aa: CATLDRVGRNTIYF; d_gene: TRBD1; v_gene: TRBV6-5; j_gene: TRBJ1-3; abundance: NA
CDR3nt: TGCGCCAGCACCCGGGAACCGGGTCGCGGGAACACTGAAGCTTTCTTT; CDR3aa: CASTREPGRGNTEAFF; d_gene: NA; v_gene: TRBV4-3; j_gene: TRBJ1-1; abundance: NA
CDR3nt: TGCGCCAGCAGCCAAGATGGGGGTCTGGGCAATCAGCCCCAGCATTTT; CDR3aa: CASSQDGGLGNQPQHF; d_gene: NA; v_gene: TRBV4-1; j_gene: TRBJ1-5; abundance: few
CDR3nt: TGTGCCAGCAGTTTTATAGAGACAGGCCGGGGCTACACCTTC; CDR3aa: CASSFIETGRGYTF; d_gene: NA; v_gene: TRBV6-6; j_gene: TRBJ1-2; abundance: NA
CDR3nt: TGTGCCAGCAGGATCGAGTGGTACGAGCAGTACTTC; CDR3aa: CASRIEWYEQYF; d_gene: NA; v_gene: TRBV2; j_gene: TRBJ2-7; abundance: NA
CDR3nt: TGTGCCAGCAGCCGACGGGTGTTGGGACAGGACCAACGGAGGTATGGCTACACCTTC; CDR3aa: CASSRRVLGQDQRRYGYTF; d_gene: TRBD1; v_gene: TRBV4-2; j_gene: TRBJ1-2; abundance: NA
CDR3nt: TGTGCCAGCAGTGACGGGGTAGCGGGCACAGATACGCAGTATTTT; CDR3aa: CASSDGVAGTDTQYF; d_gene: NA; v_gene: TRBV6-4; j_gene: TRBJ2-3; abundance: NA
CDR3nt: TGTGCTAGTGGTATCAGAGGGGGAGAGACCCAGTACTTC; CDR3aa: CASGIRGGETQYF; d_gene: NA; v_gene: TRBV12-5; j_gene: TRBJ2-5; abundance: NA
CDR3nt: TGTGCCAGCAGCTCCCTGGGTAGTAAGGAGACCCAGTACTTC; CDR3aa: CASSSLGSKETQYF; d_gene: NA; v_gene: TRBV7-9; j_gene: TRBJ2-5; abundance: once
CDR3nt: TGCGCCAGCAGCCTTCGGACTAGCGGGAGCAGGATATCGTCCTACAATGAGCAGTTCTTC; CDR3aa: CASSLRTSGSRISSYNEQFF; d_gene: TRBD2; v_gene: TRBV4-1; j_gene: TRBJ2-1; abundance: NA
CDR3nt: TGTGCCAGCAGGGGACAGGGTGGCAGCACAGATACGCAGTATTTT; CDR3aa: CASRGQGGSTDTQYF; d_gene: TRBD1; v_gene: TRBV2; j_gene: TRBJ2-3; abundance: NA
CDR3nt: TGCGCCAGCAGCTTGGCCGGACCACCGTTTTCACCCCTCCACTTT; CDR3aa: CASSLAGPPFSPLHF; d_gene: NA; v_gene: TRBV5-1; j_gene: TRBJ1-6; abundance: NA
CDR3nt: TGTGCCAGCAGCGCCTACAGGGACTTGGAAGAAAAACTGTTTTTT; CDR3aa: CASSAYRDLEEKLFF; d_gene: NA; v_gene: TRBV7-2; j_gene: TRBJ1-4; abundance: NA
CDR3nt: TGTGCCAGCAGCTTGCCGGGACAGGTGCCCGAGCAGTACTTC; CDR3aa: CASSLPGQVPEQYF; d_gene: TRBD1; v_gene: TRBV11-2; j_gene: TRBJ2-7; abundance: NA
CDR3nt: TGTGCCAGCATCCTGAGAGGGCCGAATCAAGAGACCCAGTACTTC; CDR3aa: CASILRGPNQETQYF; d_gene: NA; v_gene: TRBV2; j_gene: TRBJ2-5; abundance: NA
CDR3nt: TGTGCCAGCAGTTACTCAGGGACTAGCTATGTTCGTGAGCAGTTCTTC; CDR3aa: CASSYSGTSYVREQFF; d_gene: TRBD2; v_gene: TRBV6-5; j_gene: TRBJ2-1; abundance: NA
CDR3nt: TGTGCCAGTCGGGACGGTGGAGCCAAAAACATTCAGTACTTC; CDR3aa: CASRDGGAKNIQYF; d_gene: NA; v_gene: TRBV19; j_gene: TRBJ2-4; abundance: NA
CDR3nt: TGTGCCTGGAGTTCTCTGGGGGCCAACGTCCTGACTTTC; CDR3aa: CAWSSLGANVLTF; d_gene: NA; v_gene: TRBV30; j_gene: TRBJ2-6; abundance: once
CDR3nt: TGTGCCAGCAGTGAAAGTAGGGGGGGCCTCACTGAAGCTTTCTTT; CDR3aa: CASSESRGGLTEAFF; d_gene: NA; v_gene: TRBV6-1; j_gene: TRBJ1-1; abundance: NA
CDR3nt: TGTGCCAGCAGCTTAGAGAGGGACAGAGAAGCTTTCTTT; CDR3aa: CASSLERDREAFF; d_gene: TRBD1; v_gene: TRBV7-2; j_gene: TRBJ1-1; abundance: few
CDR3nt: TGTGCCAGCAGTAGGGGGTGGAACACCGGGGAGCTGTTTTTT; CDR3aa: CASSRGWNTGELFF; d_gene: NA; v_gene: TRBV6-5; j_gene: TRBJ2-2; abundance: NA
CDR3nt: TGTGCCAGCAGTCCATACCGGGACCTCAATGAGCAGTTCTTC; CDR3aa: CASSPYRDLNEQFF; d_gene: NA; v_gene: TRBV6-5; j_gene: TRBJ2-1; abundance: NA
CDR3nt: TGCGCCAGCAGCTCAAGGACTAGCGGGAGCCCCGTATTAGCAGATACGCAGTATTTT; CDR3aa: CASSSRTSGSPVLADTQYF; d_gene: TRBD2; v_gene: TRBV5-1; j_gene: TRBJ2-3; abundance: NA
CDR3nt: TGCGCCAGCAGCTTGACTAGCGGCAGCACAGATACGCAGTATTTT; CDR3aa: CASSLTSGSTDTQYF; d_gene: TRBD2; v_gene: TRBV5-1; j_gene: TRBJ2-3; abundance: NA
CDR3nt: TGTGCCAGCAGCGCCCGAAAGGGGACCTCCCTTAGCGGGTTCTCCAATGAGCAGTTCTTC; CDR3aa: CASSARKGTSLSGFSNEQFF; d_gene: TRBD2; v_gene: TRBV9; j_gene: TRBJ2-1; abundance: NA
CDR3nt: TGTGCCAGCGTTAAGGGGAGCAATGAGCAGTTCTTC; CDR3aa: CASVKGSNEQFF; d_gene: NA; v_gene: TRBV6-1; j_gene: TRBJ2-1; abundance: NA
CDR3nt: TGTGCCAGCAGTTACGAGGTAGACTATGGCGAGCAGTACTTC; CDR3aa: CASSYEVDYGEQYF; d_gene: NA; v_gene: TRBV2; j_gene: TRBJ2-7; abundance: NA
CDR3nt: TGTGCCAGCAGTTCGGGACTCGAGCAGTACTTC; CDR3aa: CASSSGLEQYF; d_gene: NA; v_gene: TRBV27; j_gene: TRBJ2-7; abundance: once
CDR3nt: TGTGCCACCAGCAGAGAGGAGGGAGATGGCTACACCTTC; CDR3aa: CATSREEGDGYTF; d_gene: NA; v_gene: TRBV15; j_gene: TRBJ1-2; abundance: few
CDR3nt: TGTGCCAGCAGGACCGGGACAGGGTTCAATGAAGCTTTCTTT; CDR3aa: CASRTGTGFNEAFF; d_gene: TRBD1; v_gene: TRBV28; j_gene: TRBJ1-1; abundance: NA
CDR3nt: TGCGCCAGCCGTGAAGCTTTCTTT; CDR3aa: CASREAFF; d_gene: NA; v_gene: TRBV10-2; j_gene: TRBJ1-1; abundance: few
CDR3nt: TGTGCTAGTGGTTTGTTCGCAGGGTCAGATACGCAGTATTTT; CDR3aa: CASGLFAGSDTQYF; d_gene: NA; v_gene: TRBV12-5; j_gene: TRBJ2-3; abundance: NA
CDR3nt: TGCGCCAGCAGTGCGACAGGGTGGGCTCAGCCCCAGCATTTT; CDR3aa: CASSATGWAQPQHF; d_gene: TRBD1; v_gene: TRBV10-2; j_gene: TRBJ1-5; abundance: NA
CDR3nt: TGCGCCAGCAGCTTGGACGGGAGGGTGGGCACAGATACGCAGTATTTT; CDR3aa: CASSLDGRVGTDTQYF; d_gene: TRBD2; v_gene: TRBV5-1; j_gene: TRBJ2-3; abundance: NA
CDR3nt: TGTGCCAGCAGTTTTCACGGAAACACCATATATTTT; CDR3aa: CASSFHGNTIYF; d_gene: NA; v_gene: TRBV28; j_gene: TRBJ1-3; abundance: few
CDR3nt: TGCAGCGTTGAAAGGGGTCGTACCGGTGTCACTGAAGCTTTCTTT; CDR3aa: CSVERGRTGVTEAFF; d_gene: NA; v_gene: TRBV29-1; j_gene: TRBJ1-1; abundance: NA
CDR3nt: TGTGCCAGCAGTCCCGACTGGGGAGCTAACTATGGCTACACCTTC; CDR3aa: CASSPDWGANYGYTF; d_gene: NA; v_gene: TRBV7-9; j_gene: TRBJ1-2; abundance: NA
CDR3nt: TGCGCCAGCAGCTTGGTCCAATCCTACGAGCAGTACTTC; CDR3aa: CASSLVQSYEQYF; d_gene: NA; v_gene: TRBV5-1; j_gene: TRBJ2-7; abundance: NA
CDR3nt: TGTGCCAGCAGTGACTCAGCCGGTTCCTACAATGAGCAGTTCTTC; CDR3aa: CASSDSAGSYNEQFF; d_gene: NA; v_gene: TRBV6-4; j_gene: TRBJ2-1; abundance: NA
CDR3nt: TGTGCCAGCAGTTTAACCCCGCAGTCTCCCTCCTACGAGCAGTACTTC; CDR3aa: CASSLTPQSPSYEQYF; d_gene: NA; v_gene: TRBV28; j_gene: TRBJ2-7; abundance: NA
CDR3nt: TGTGCCAGCAGTTTTAATCGGGGAGACAATGAGCAGTTCTTC; CDR3aa: CASSFNRGDNEQFF; d_gene: NA; v_gene: TRBV27; j_gene: TRBJ2-1; abundance: NA
CDR3nt: TGTGCCAGCAGTGAAGCGTCGACGACCGGTGAGACCCAGTACTTC; CDR3aa: CASSEASTTGETQYF; d_gene: NA; v_gene: TRBV6-1; j_gene: TRBJ2-5; abundance: NA
CDR3nt: TGTGCCAGCAGTGTGAACCCCACAGGGAGGGAGAAAGAACTGTTTTTT; CDR3aa: CASSVNPTGREKELFF; d_gene: NA; v_gene: TRBV6-1; j_gene: TRBJ1-4; abundance: NA
CDR3nt: TGTGCCAGACACCCCGGGACAGAGGAGGCCGGGGAGCTGTTTTTT; CDR3aa: CARHPGTEEAGELFF; d_gene: TRBD1; v_gene: TRBV27; j_gene: TRBJ2-2; abundance: few
CDR3nt: TGTGCCACCAGCAGAGTGTGGAGGACTAGCGGGAGCGGAAACACCGGGGAGCTGTTTTTT; CDR3aa: CATSRVWRTSGSGNTGELFF; d_gene: TRBD2; v_gene: TRBV15; j_gene: TRBJ2-2; abundance: NA
CDR3nt: TGTGCCAGCAGCTTACTATCCGGGACAAGCACAGATACGCAGTATTTT; CDR3aa: CASSLLSGTSTDTQYF; d_gene: NA; v_gene: TRBV7-8; j_gene: TRBJ2-3; abundance: few
CDR3nt: TGTGCCTGGAGTGGGATGGACAGGGCGTGGGGCACAGATACGCAGTATTTT; CDR3aa: CAWSGMDRAWGTDTQYF; d_gene: TRBD1; v_gene: TRBV30; j_gene: TRBJ2-3; abundance: once
CDR3nt: TGTGCCAGCTCCCAAACCCCGGGGACTGAAGCTTTCTTT; CDR3aa: CASSQTPGTEAFF; d_gene: NA; v_gene: TRBV6-6; j_gene: TRBJ1-1; abundance: few
CDR3nt: TGTGCCAGCAGACTTTCGGGGGTTTCAGATGGCTACACCTTC; CDR3aa: CASRLSGVSDGYTF; d_gene: NA; v_gene: TRBV28; j_gene: TRBJ1-2; abundance: NA